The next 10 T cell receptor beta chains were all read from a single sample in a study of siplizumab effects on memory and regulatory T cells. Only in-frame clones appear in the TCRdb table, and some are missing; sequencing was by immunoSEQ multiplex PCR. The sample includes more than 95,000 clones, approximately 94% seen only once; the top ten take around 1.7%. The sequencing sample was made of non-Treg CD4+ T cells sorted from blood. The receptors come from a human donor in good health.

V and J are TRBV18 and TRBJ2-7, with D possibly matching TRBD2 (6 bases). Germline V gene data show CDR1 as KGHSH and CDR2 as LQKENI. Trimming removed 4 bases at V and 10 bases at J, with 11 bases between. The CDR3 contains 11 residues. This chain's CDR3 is CASSREVVQYF. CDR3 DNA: TGTGCCAGCTCACGGGAGGTTGTACAGTACTTC.

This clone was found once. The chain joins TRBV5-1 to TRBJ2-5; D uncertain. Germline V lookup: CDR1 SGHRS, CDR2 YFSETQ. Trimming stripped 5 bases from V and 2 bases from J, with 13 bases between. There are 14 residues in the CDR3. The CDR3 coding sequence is TGCGCCAGCAGGGGGAACAGCAAGCAAGAGACCCAGTACTTC. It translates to CASRGNSKQETQYF. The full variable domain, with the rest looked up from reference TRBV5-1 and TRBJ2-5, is KAGVTQTPRYLIKTRGQQVTLSCSPISGHRSVSWYQQTPGQGLQFLFEYFSETQRNKGNFPGRFSGRQFSNSRSEMNVSTLELGDSALYLCASRGNSKQETQYFGPGTRLLVL.

The CDR3 here is CASSPGTYLGNEQFF. The CDR3 DNA reads TGTGCCAGCTCACCCGGGACGTATTTGGGCAATGAGCAGTTCTTC. V and J are TRBV18 and TRBJ2-1; D tentatively fits TRBD1 or TRBD2 (5 bases each). V gave up 3 bases and J gave up 6 bases, with 15 bases separating them. The CDR3 contains 15 residues. Germline V gives CDR1 KGHSH, CDR2 LQKENI.

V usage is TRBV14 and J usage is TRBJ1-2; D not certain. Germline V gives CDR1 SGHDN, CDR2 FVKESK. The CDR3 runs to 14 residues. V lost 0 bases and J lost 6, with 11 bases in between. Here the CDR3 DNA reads TGTGCCAGCAGCCAAGAACCCAGGTTTCATGGCTACACCTTC. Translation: CASSQEPRFHGYTF.

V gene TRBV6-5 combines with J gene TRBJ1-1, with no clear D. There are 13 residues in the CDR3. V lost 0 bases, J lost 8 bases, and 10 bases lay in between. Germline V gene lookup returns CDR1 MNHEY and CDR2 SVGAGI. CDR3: CASSYSWTGEAFF. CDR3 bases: TGTGCCAGCAGTTACTCCTGGACGGGCGAAGCTTTCTTT.

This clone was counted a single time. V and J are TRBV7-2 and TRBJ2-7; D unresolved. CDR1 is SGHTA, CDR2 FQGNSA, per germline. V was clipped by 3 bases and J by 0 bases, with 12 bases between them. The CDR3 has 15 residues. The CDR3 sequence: CASSLDRRSSYEQYF. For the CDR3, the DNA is TGTGCCAGCAGCTTGGACCGACGAAGCTCCTACGAGCAGTACTTC. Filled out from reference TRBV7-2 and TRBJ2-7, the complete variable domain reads GAGVSQSPSNKVTEKGKDVELRCDPISGHTALYWYRQSLGQGLEFLIYFQGNSAPDKSGLPSDRFSAERTGGSVSTLTIQRTQQEDSAVYLCASSLDRRSSYEQYFGPGTRLTVT.

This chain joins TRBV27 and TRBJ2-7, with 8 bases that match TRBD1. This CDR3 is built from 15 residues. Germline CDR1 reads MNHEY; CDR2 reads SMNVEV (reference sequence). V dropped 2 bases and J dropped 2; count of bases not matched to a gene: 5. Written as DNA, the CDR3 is TGTGCCAGCAGTTTACGGGGGACAGGAGCCTACGAGCAGTACTTC. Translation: CASSLRGTGAYEQYF.

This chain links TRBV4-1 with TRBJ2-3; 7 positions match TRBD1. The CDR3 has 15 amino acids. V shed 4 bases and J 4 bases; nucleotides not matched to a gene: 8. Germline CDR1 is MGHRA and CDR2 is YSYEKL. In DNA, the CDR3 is TGCGCCAGCAGCCGTACAGGGGTTCCGGCAGATACGCAGTATTTT. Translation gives CASSRTGVPADTQYF.

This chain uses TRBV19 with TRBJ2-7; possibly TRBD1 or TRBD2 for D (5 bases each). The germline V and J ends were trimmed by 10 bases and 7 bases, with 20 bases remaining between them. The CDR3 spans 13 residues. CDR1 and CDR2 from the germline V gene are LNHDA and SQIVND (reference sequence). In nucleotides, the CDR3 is TGTGCCACATGGAGTCAGGGAGTGGGGGAGCAGTACTTC. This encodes CATWSQGVGEQYF.

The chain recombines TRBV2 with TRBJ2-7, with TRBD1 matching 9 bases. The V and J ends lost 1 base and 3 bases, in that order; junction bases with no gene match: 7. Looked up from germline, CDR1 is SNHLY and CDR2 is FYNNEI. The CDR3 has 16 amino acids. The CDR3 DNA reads TGTGCCAGCAGTGAAGGGGGGGGACAGGGAGACTACGAGCAGTACTTC. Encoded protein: CASSEGGGQGDYEQYF.